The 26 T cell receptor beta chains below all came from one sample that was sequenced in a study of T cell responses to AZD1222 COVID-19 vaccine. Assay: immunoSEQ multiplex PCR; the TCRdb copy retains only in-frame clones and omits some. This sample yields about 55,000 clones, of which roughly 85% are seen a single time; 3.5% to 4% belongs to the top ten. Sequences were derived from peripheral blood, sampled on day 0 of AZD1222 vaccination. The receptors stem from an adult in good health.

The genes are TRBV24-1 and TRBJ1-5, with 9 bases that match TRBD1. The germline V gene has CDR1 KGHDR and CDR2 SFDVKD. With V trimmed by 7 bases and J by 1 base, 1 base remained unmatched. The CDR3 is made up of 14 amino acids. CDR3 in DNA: TGTGCCACCAGCGGGACAGGGAGCAATCAGCCCCAGCATTTT. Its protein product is CATSGTGSNQPQHF.

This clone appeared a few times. The CDR3 spells CASTYQLGTEAFF. DNA for the CDR3: TGTGCCAGCACCTACCAGTTGGGGACGGAAGCTTTCTTT. The chain links TRBV12-3 or TRBV12-4 to TRBJ1-1; possible D gene TRBD1, 5 bases. With 7 bases removed from V and 8 bases from J, the gap between germline ends came to 17 bases. The CDR3 has 13 amino acids.

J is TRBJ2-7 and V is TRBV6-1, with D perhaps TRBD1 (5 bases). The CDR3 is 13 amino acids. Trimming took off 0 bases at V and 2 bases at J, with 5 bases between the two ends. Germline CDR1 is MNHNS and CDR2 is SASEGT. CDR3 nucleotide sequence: TGTGCCAGCAGTGAAGCGGGGCCCTACGAGCAGTACTTC. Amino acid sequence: CASSEAGPYEQYF.

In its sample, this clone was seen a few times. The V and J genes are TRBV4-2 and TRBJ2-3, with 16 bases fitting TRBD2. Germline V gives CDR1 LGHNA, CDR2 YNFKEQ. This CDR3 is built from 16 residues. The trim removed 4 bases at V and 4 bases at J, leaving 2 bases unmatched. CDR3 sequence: CASSPGTSGGADTQYF. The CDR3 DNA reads TGTGCCAGCAGCCCCGGGACTAGCGGGGGGGCAGATACGCAGTATTTT.

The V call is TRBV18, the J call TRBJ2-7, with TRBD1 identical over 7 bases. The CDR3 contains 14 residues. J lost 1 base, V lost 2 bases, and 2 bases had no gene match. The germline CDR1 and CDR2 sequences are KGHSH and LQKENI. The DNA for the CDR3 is TGTGCCAGCTCACCAGGGACAGCGTCCTACGAGCAGTACTTC. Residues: CASSPGTASYEQYF. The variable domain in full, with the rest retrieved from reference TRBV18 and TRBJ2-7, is NAGVMQNPRHLVRRRGQEARLRCSPMKGHSHVYWYRQLPEEGLKFMVYLQKENIIDESGMPKERFSAEFPKEGPSILRIQQVVRGDSAAYFCASSPGTASYEQYFGPGTRLTVT.

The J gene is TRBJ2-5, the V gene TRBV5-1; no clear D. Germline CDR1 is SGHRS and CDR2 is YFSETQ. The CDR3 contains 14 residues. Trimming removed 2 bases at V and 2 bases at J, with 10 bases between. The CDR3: CASSFTVAQETQYF. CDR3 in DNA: TGCGCCAGCAGCTTTACGGTCGCACAAGAGACCCAGTACTTC.

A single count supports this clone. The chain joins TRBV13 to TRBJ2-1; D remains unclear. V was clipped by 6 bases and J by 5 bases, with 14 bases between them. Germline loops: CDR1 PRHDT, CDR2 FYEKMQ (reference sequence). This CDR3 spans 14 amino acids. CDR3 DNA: TGTGCCAGCAGGGGCGAGACACCTAACAATGAGCAGTTCTTC. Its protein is CASRGETPNNEQFF. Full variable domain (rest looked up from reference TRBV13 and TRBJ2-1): AAGVIQSPRHLIKEKRETATLKCYPIPRHDTVYWYQQGPGQDPQFLISFYEKMQSDKGSIPDRFSAQQFSDYHSELNMSSLELGDSALYFCASRGETPNNEQFFGPGTRLTVL.

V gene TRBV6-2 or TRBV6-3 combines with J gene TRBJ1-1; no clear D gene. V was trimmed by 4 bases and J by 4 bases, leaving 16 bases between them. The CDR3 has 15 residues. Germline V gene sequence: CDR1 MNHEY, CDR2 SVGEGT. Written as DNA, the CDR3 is TGTGCCAGCAGTTCGGCGGTCTGGAGGGTCACTGAAGCTTTCTTT. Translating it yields CASSSAVWRVTEAFF.

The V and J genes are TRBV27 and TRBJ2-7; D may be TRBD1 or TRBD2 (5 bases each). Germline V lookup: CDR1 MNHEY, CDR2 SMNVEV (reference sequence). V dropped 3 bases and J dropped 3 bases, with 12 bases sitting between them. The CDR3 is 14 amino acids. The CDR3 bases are TGTGCCAGCAGTTTTGGGACGGACCTCTACGAGCAGTACTTC. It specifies CASSFGTDLYEQYF.

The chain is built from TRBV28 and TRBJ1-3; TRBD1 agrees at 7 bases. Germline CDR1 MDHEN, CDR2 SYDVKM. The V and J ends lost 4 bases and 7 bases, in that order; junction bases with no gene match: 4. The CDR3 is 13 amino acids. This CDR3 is CASSSRQGNTIYF. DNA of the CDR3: TGTGCCAGCAGTTCTAGACAGGGTAACACCATATATTTT.

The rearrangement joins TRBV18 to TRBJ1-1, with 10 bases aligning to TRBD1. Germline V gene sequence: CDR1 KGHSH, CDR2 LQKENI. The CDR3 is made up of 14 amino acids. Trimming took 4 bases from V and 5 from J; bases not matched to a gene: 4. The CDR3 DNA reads TGTGCCAGCTCACAAGACAGGGGGCGGACTGAAGCTTTCTTT. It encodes CASSQDRGRTEAFF.

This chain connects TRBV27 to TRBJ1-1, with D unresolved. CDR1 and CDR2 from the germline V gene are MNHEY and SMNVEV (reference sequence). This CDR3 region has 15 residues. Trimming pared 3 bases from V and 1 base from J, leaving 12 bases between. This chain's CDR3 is CASSFGTPRNTEAFF. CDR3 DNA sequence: TGTGCCAGCAGTTTCGGAACTCCCCGGAACACTGAAGCTTTCTTT.

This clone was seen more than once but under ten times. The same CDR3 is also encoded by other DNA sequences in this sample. CDR3 protein: CASSYSGQGAYEQYF. In nucleotides, the CDR3 is TGTGCCAGCAGTTACTCGGGACAGGGGGCCTACGAGCAGTACTTC. The chain combines TRBV6-5 with TRBJ2-7; 11 nucleotides line up with TRBD1. The junction had 0 bases not matched to a gene; V was cut back by 0 bases and J by 2 bases. CDR1 and CDR2 (germline): MNHEY, SVGAGI. The CDR3 consists of 15 residues.

DNA of the CDR3: TGTGCCAGCAGCTTAGATACCTTAGAGACCCAGTACTTC. This translates into CASSLDTLETQYF. V is TRBV7-9 and J is TRBJ2-5; D not certain. Trimming cost V 1 base and J 4 bases, with 7 bases left between them. Germline V gene lookup returns CDR1 SEHNR and CDR2 FQNEAQ (reference sequence). This CDR3 is 13 amino acids long. Complete variable domain (other parts from reference TRBV7-9 and TRBJ2-5): DTGVSQNPRHKITKRGQNVTFRCDPISEHNRLYWYRQTLGQGPEFLTYFQNEAQLEKSRLLSDRFSAERPKGSFSTLEIQRTEQGDSAMYLCASSLDTLETQYFGPGTRLLVL.

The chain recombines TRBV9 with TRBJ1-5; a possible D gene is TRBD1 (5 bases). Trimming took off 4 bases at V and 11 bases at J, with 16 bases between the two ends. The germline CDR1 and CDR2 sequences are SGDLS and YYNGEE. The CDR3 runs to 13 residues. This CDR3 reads CASSPDGLGAQHF. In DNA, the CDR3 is TGTGCCAGCAGCCCCGACGGGCTGGGGGCCCAGCATTTT.

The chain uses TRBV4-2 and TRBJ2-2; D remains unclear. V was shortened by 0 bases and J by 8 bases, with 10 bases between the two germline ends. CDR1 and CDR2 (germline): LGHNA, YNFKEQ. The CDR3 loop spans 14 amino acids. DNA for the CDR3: TGTGCCAGCAGCCAAGATCACGGCAGGGGGGAGCTGTTTTTT. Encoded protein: CASSQDHGRGELFF.

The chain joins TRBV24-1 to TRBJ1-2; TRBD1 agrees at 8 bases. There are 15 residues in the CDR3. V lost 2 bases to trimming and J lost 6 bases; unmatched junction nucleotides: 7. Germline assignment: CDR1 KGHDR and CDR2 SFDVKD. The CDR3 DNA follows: TGTGCCACCAGTGATTCTCGGCAGGGGGCAGATGGCTACACCTTC. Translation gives CATSDSRQGADGYTF.

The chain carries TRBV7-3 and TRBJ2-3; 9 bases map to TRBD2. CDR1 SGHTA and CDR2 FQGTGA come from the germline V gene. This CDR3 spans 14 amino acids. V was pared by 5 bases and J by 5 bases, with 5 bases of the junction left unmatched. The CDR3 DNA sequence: TGTGCCAGCAGCGCCGGGACTAGCCGAGATACGCAGTATTTT. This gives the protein CASSAGTSRDTQYF.

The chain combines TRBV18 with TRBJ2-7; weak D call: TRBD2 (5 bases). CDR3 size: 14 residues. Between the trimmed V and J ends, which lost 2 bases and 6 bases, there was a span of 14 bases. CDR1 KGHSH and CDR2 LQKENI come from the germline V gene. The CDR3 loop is CASSPGAPGVEQYF. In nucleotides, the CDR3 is TGTGCCAGCTCACCAGGTGCCCCCGGGGTCGAGCAGTACTTC.

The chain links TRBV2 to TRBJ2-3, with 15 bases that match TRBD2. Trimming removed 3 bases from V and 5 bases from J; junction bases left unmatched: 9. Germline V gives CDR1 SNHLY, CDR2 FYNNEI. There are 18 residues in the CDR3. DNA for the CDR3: TGTGCCAGCAGTGATTTCGGACTAGCGGGGGGGCCTGGAGATACGCAGTATTTT. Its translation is CASSDFGLAGGPGDTQYF.

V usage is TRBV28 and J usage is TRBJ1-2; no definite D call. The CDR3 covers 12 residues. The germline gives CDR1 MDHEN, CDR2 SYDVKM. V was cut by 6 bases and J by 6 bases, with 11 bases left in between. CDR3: CASRNREHGYTF. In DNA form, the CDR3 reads TGTGCCAGCAGGAACCGAGAGCATGGCTACACCTTC.

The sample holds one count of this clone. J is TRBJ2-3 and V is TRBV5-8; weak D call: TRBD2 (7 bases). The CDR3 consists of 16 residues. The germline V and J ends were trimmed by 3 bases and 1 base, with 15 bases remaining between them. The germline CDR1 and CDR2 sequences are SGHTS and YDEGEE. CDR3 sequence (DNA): TGTGCCAGCAGCTGGGACCGGGGGGCGGGCACAGATACGCAGTATTTT. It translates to CASSWDRGAGTDTQYF.

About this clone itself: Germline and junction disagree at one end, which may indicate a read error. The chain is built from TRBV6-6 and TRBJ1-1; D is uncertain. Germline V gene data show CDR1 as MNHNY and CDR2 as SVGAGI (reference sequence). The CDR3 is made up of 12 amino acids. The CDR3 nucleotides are TGTGCCAGCAGTTACGACCTGGCGGATTACGGTTTT. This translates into CASSYDLADYGF.

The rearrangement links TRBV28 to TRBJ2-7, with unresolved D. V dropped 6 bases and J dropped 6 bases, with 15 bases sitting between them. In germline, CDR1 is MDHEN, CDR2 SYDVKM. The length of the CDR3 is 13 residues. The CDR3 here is CASSSDGALEQYF. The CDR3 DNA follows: TGTGCCAGCAGCTCCGACGGAGCCCTCGAGCAGTACTTC.

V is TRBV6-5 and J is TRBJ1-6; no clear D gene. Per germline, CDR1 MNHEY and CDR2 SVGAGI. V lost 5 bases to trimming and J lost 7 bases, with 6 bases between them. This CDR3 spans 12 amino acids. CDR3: CASSRVNSPLHF. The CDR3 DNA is TGTGCCAGCAGTCGGGTGAATTCACCCCTCCACTTT.

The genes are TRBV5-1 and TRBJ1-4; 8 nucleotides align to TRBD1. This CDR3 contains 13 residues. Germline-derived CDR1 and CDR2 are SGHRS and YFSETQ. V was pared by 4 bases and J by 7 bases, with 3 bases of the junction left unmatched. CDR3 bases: TGCGCCAGCAGCCCTGGACAGGGTGAAAAACTGTTTTTT. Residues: CASSPGQGEKLFF.